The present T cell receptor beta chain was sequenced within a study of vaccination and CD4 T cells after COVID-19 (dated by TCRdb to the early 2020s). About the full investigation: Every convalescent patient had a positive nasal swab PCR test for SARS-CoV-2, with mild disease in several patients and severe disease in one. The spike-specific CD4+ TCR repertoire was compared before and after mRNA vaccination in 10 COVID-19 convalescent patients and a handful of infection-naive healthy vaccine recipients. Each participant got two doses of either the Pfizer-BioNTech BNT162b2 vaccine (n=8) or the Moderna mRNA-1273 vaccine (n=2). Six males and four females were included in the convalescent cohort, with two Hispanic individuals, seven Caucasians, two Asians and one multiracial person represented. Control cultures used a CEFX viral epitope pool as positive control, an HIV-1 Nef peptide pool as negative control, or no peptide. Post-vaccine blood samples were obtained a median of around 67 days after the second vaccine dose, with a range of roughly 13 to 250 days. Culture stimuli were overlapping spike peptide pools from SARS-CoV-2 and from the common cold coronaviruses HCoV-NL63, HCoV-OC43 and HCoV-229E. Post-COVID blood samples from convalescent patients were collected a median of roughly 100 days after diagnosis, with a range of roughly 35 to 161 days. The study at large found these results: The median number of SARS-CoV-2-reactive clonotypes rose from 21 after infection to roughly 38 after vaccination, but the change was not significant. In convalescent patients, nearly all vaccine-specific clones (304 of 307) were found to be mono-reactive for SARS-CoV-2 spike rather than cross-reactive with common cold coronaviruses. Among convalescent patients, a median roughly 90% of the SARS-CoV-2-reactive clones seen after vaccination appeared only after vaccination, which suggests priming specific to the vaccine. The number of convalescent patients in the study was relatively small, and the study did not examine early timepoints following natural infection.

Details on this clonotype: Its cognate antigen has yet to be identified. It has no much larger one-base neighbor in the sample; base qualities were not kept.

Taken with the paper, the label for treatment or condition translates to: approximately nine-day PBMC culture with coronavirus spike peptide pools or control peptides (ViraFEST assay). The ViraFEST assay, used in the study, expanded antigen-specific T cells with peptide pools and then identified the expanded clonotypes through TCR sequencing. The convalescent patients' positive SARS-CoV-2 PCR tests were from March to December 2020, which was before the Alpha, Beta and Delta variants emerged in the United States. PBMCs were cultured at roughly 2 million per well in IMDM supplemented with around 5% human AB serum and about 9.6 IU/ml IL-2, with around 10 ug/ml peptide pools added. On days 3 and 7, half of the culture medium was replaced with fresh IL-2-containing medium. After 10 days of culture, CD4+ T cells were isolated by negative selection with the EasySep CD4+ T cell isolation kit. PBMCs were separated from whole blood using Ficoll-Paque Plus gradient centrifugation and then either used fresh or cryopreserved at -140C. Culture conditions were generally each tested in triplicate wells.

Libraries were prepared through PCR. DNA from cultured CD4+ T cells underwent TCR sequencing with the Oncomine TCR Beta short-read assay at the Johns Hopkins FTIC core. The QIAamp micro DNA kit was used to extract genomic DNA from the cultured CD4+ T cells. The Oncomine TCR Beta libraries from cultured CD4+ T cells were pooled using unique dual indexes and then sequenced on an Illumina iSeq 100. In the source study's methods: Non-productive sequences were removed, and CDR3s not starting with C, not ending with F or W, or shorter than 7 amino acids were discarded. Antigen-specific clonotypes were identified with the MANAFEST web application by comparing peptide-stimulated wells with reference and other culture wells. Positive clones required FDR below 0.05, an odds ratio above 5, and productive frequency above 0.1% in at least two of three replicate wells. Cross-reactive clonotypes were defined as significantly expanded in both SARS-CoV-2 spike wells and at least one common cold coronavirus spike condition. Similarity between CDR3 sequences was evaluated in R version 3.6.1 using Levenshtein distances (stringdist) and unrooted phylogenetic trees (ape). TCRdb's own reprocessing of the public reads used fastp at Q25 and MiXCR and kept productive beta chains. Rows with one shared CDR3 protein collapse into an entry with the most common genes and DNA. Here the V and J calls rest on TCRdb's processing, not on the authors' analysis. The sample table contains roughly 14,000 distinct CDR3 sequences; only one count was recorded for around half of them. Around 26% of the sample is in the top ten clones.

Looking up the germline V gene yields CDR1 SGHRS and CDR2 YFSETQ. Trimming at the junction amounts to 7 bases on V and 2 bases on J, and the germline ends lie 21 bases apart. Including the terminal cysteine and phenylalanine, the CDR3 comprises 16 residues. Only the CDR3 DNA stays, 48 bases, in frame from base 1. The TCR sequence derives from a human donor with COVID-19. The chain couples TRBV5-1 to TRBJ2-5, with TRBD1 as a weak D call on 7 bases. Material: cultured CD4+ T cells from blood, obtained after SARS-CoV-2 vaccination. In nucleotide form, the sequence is TGCGCCAGCGCTTCACTAGGAGGGGGCTCTCAAGAGACCCAGTACTTC. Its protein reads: CASASLGGGSQETQYF.